The clone carrying this T cell receptor beta chain has just a few counts. What it recognizes is unknown. The data were obtained in a study of beta chain features in type 1 diabetes. CDR1 and CDR2 (germline): SGHDN, FVKESK. V shed 4 bases and J shed 8 bases, with 12 bases lying between them. This CDR3 contains 13 residues. Of the isolated RNA, all was reverse transcribed, and so the sequenced material was expressed TCRB transcripts. It was found that naive, central memory and regulatory T cell samples averaged about 3.5 million reads. The data were produced by immunoSEQ multiplex PCR, yet TCRdb's version contains in-frame clones alone and is incomplete. The data hold fewer than 250,000 clones, with 68% observed a single time. General observations from the study: Among patients, naive, central memory and Treg TCRB repertoires appeared more similar than among healthy donors. Because the template was cDNA, high-expressing cells might be over-represented. Shortening that was moderate but significant affected the TCRB CDR3s of Type 1 diabetes patients in all four CD4+ subsets.

The TCR comes from a man aged 25-45 years in good health. The J gene is TRBJ2-1, the V gene TRBV14; D gene uncertain. The sample consisted of naive CD4+ T cells from blood. This CDR3 is CASSPFAAHEQFF. The DNA for the CDR3 is TGTGCCAGCAGCCCATTCGCTGCTCATGAGCAGTTCTTC.